The T cell receptor (beta chain) described here comes from a study of CD8+ T cells in alopecia areata. Sequencing templates came from extracted RNA that was reverse transcribed into cDNA. The table came from immunoSEQ multiplex PCR; TCRdb's copy has only in-frame clones and leaves some out. This sample has approximately 190,000 clones, with roughly 60% found just once. This CDR3 spans 17 amino acids. With 4 bases removed from V and 0 bases from J, the gap between germline ends came to 14 bases. CDR1 is SGHRS, CDR2 YFSETQ, per germline. Worth noting for this clone: Its antigen is still unknown.

Findings and caveats of the study: Researchers report lesional scalp, most notably alopecia totalis/universalis, outstripped normal scalp in clonality.

Treatment: oral pan-JAK inhibitor, 5-10 mg twice daily. This receptor was identified in a human donor with alopecia areata. Specimen: CD4+ T cells sorted from blood, collected at week 24, from a patient treated with tofacitinib. The gene calls are TRBV5-1 and TRBJ1-6, with no clear D. DNA of the CDR3: TGCGCCAGCAGCCGGACCGATACGAGCTCCTATAATTCACCCCTCCACTTT. Translation gives CASSRTDTSSYNSPLHF.